Listed below are T cell receptor beta chains from one sample, sequenced in a study of T cell responses to AZD1222 COVID-19 vaccine. This table comes from immunoSEQ multiplex PCR, and its TCRdb copy is limited to in-frame clones, with some not included. There are tens of thousands of clones in the sample; about 81% occur only once, and approximately 30% lies in the top ten. The material sequenced was peripheral blood, taken on day 0 of AZD1222 vaccination. The receptors shown here come from an adult in good health. The conserved cysteine and the conserved F or W are not part of the CDR3 here. A D gene is named only where the DNA matches it firmly.

d_gene	v_gene	j_gene	CDR3aa
NA	TRBV5-1	TRBJ1-6	ASSVTPGVGTGGSPLH
NA	TRBV11-2	TRBJ2-1	ASSPKGAGPQGYGEQF
TRBD2	TRBV4-1	TRBJ2-1	ASSQQTPGLAGRIDEQF
NA	TRBV20-1	TRBJ1-5	SASDPAGAWNQPQH
TRBD1	TRBV11-3	TRBJ2-5	ASSLGTGGDEETQY
TRBD1	TRBV16	TRBJ2-5	ASSQTGTGKETQY
NA	TRBV19	TRBJ1-2	ASSPREQGLCT
NA	TRBV11-3	TRBJ2-4	ASSVGANKNIQY
TRBD2	TRBV15	TRBJ2-4	ATSRDPGEGDIQY
NA	TRBV12-3/TRBV12-4	TRBJ2-1	ASSWGRNEQF
NA	TRBV7-3	TRBJ2-1	ASKDSLHEQF
NA	TRBV5-6	TRBJ2-7	ASSLKAGIAVEQY
TRBD1	TRBV7-9	TRBJ1-2	ASSLDRGIGYGYT
TRBD1	TRBV3-1/TRBV3-2	TRBJ1-4	ASSQGQGREKLF
TRBD1	TRBV6-2/TRBV6-3	TRBJ1-1	ASSFQGAVTEAF
TRBD2	TRBV30	TRBJ2-1	AWRASGNNEQF
NA	TRBV30	TRBJ1-1	AWSAFGEGTEAF
TRBD1	TRBV11-2	TRBJ2-1	ASSFILGTGYNEQF
NA	TRBV3-1/TRBV3-2	TRBJ1-3	ASSQDSLWEGNTIY
TRBD2	TRBV10-3	TRBJ2-2	AIAGSGTSVDTGELF
TRBD1	TRBV19	TRBJ1-1	ASSTPYRGQMNTEAF
NA	TRBV5-4	TRBJ1-4	ASSQGRAATNEKLF
NA	TRBV18	TRBJ2-5	ASSSQQGRETQY
NA	TRBV5-4	TRBJ2-5	ASSLGQLETQY
TRBD2	TRBV18	TRBJ2-2	ASSPPTSGSAGELF
NA	TRBV28	TRBJ1-2	ASSSPPGTESANYGYT
TRBD2	TRBV5-1	TRBJ2-7	ASSLSGGRPSYEQY
TRBD2	TRBV10-3	TRBJ2-2	AISSGLAPDTGELF
TRBD2	TRBV7-8	TRBJ2-5	ASILAGETQY
NA	TRBV6-5	TRBJ2-1	ASSYTGRHNEQF
NA	TRBV6-5	TRBJ2-7	ASTPDSTYEQY
NA	TRBV12-3/TRBV12-4	TRBJ2-2	ASSPLRAGELF
NA	TRBV7-2	TRBJ1-1	ASSSGLIMNTEAF
TRBD2	TRBV27	TRBJ2-3	ASSFGGALTDTQY
NA	TRBV5-1	TRBJ2-7	ASSLAGPNEQY
NA	TRBV18	TRBJ2-1	ASSPPLRDPTYNEQF
NA	TRBV6-2/TRBV6-3	TRBJ2-7	ASSYSADDPYEQY
TRBD1	TRBV9	TRBJ1-1	ASSAGTGTGTEAF
NA	TRBV6-5	TRBJ1-4	ASRAGGGEKLF
NA	TRBV7-8	TRBJ1-1	ASSLGGFLEAF
TRBD1	TRBV11-2	TRBJ1-2	ASSLDLGQGADGYT
NA	TRBV28	TRBJ2-1	ASTLPEQKQF
TRBD2	TRBV19	TRBJ2-1	ASSPGLAGGSDEQF
NA	TRBV29-1	TRBJ1-1	SVGGVNTEAF
NA	TRBV5-8	TRBJ2-2	ASSWSTANTGELF
TRBD1	TRBV29-1	TRBJ1-2	SVAAGGGGYT
TRBD1	TRBV9	TRBJ1-4	ASSGQGETNEKLF
NA	TRBV7-2	TRBJ1-1	ASSLQARTTEAF
NA	TRBV2	TRBJ1-1	ASSGEHNTEAF
NA	TRBV30	TRBJ1-2	AWRGGRGLNYGYT
TRBD2	TRBV6-5	TRBJ2-1	ASTRSGAGGNEQF
NA	TRBV14	TRBJ1-1	ASSPKASEAF
NA	TRBV4-2	TRBJ1-2	ASSQGSGETYGYT
NA	TRBV6-1	TRBJ2-7	ASSEAGPGKQY
NA	TRBV7-3	TRBJ1-4	ASSLTKATNEKLF